This entry is about one TCR beta chain. The germline V and J ends were trimmed by 2 bases and 5 bases, with 19 bases remaining between them. The CDR3 covers 16 residues. From germline, CDR1 is SGDLS and CDR2 YYNGEE. The data belong to a study of cytomegalovirus exposure and HLA in healthy donors. Use of 60 Vbeta and 13 Jbeta primers characterized the PCR. The protocol was immunoSEQ multiplex PCR, while the TCRdb copy is restricted to in-frame clones and leaves out a portion. The sample shows 150,000 to 200,000 clones, roughly 80% of them seen only once. Sequences were obtained from PBMCs. This chain links TRBV9 with TRBJ1-1; D is ambiguous. This receptor was taken from a middle-aged man in good health and CMV-seropositive. CDR3 sequence reads: CASSVSGGTTRTEAFF. CDR3 nucleotides: TGTGCCAGCAGCGTTTCGGGAGGCACCACGCGGACTGAAGCTTTCTTT. The whole variable domain, filled in from reference TRBV9 and TRBJ1-1, reads DSGVTQTPKHLITATGQRVTLRCSPRSGDLSVYWYQQSLDQGLQFLIQYYNGEERAKGNILERFSAQQFPDLHSELNLSSLELGDSALYFCASSVSGGTTRTEAFFGQGTRLTVV.